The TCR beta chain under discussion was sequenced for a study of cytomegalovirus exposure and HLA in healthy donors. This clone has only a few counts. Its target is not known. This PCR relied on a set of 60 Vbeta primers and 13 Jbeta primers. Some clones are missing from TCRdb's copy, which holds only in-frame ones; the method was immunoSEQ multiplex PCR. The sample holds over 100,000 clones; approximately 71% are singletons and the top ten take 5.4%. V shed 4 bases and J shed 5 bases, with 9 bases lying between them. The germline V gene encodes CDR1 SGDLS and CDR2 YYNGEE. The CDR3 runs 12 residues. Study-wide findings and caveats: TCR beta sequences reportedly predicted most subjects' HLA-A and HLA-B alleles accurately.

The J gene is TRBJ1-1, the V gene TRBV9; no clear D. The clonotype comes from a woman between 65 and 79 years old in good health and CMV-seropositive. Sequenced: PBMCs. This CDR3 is CASSRGGTEAFF. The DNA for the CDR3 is TGTGCCAGCAGCCGAGGTGGAACTGAAGCTTTCTTT.